What follows are 19 T cell receptor beta chains derived from one specimen sequenced in a study of OX40 agonist ivuxolimab in advanced cancers. Measured with immunoSEQ multiplex PCR; TCRdb has only the in-frame clones, and not every one. The data show 39,000 or so clones, approximately 90% seen once. This specimen was CD4+ or CD8+ T cells sorted from blood, taken in a trial of the OX40 agonist ivuxolimab. These receptors came from an adult with an advanced solid tumor such as melanoma, head and neck, liver or kidney cancer.

The gene calls are TRBV5-1 and TRBJ2-3; the D gene could be TRBD1 or TRBD2 (7 bases each). Trimming took 0 bases from V and 2 from J, leaving 13 bases between them. The CDR3 consists of 16 residues. Germline V gene lookup returns CDR1 SGHRS and CDR2 YFSETQ. The CDR3 nucleotides are TGCGCCAGCAGCTTGGTGGCAGGGGGGGTCACAGATACGCAGTATTTT. It translates to CASSLVAGGVTDTQYF.

The CDR3 spells CASSQDTDRADTQYF. In nucleotides, the CDR3 is TGTGCCAGCAGCCAAGATACCGACAGAGCAGATACGCAGTATTTT. The chain has TRBV14 and TRBJ2-3; tentatively, D is TRBD1 (5 bases). The CDR3 extends over 15 amino acids. Germline V gene sequence: CDR1 SGHDN, CDR2 FVKESK. V was pared by 0 bases and J by 4 bases, with 11 bases between.

A single count supports this clone. An end of the junction does not agree with germline; a read error may underlie this. The gene calls are TRBV4-2 and TRBJ2-3; tentative D call: TRBD2 (5 bases). CDR1 and CDR2 from the germline V gene are LGHNA and YNFKEQ. There are 15 residues in the CDR3. CDR3 nucleotides: TGTGCCAGCAGCCAAGATCAGGCTAGCAAAGATACGCAGTATTTT. This sequence encodes CASSQDQASKDTQYF.

The V gene is TRBV4-1, the J gene TRBJ1-5, with a weak D call TRBD1 (6 bases). This CDR3 contains 15 residues. Germline CDR1 MGHRA, CDR2 YSYEKL. With 3 bases removed from V and 3 bases from J, the gap between germline ends came to 12 bases. This CDR3 reads CASSQPGAPNQPQHF. CDR3 bases: TGCGCCAGCAGCCAGCCAGGGGCCCCCAATCAGCCCCAGCATTTT.

For the CDR3, the DNA is TGTGCCAGCAAAGTCACCGGGGAGCTGTTTTTT. Its translation: CASKVTGELFF. The V call is TRBV2, the J call TRBJ2-2, with no clear D. Trimming stripped 7 bases from V and 4 bases from J, with 4 bases between. The germline V gene encodes CDR1 SNHLY and CDR2 FYNNEI. CDR3 length: 11 amino acids.

This sequence joins TRBV11-3 and TRBJ2-1, with 8 bases aligning to TRBD2. Germline loops: CDR1 SGHNT, CDR2 YENEEA. The CDR3 is 14 residues long. The V and J ends lost 5 bases and 7 bases, in that order; junction bases with no gene match: 7. In DNA, the CDR3 is TGTGCCAGCAGCGAACGGACTAGCTCTAATGAGCAGTTCTTC. The encoded protein is CASSERTSSNEQFF. The entire variable domain, with the rest obtained from reference TRBV11-3 and TRBJ2-1, is as follows: EAGVVQSPRYKIIEKKQPVAFWCNPISGHNTLYWYLQNLGQGPELLIRYENEEAVDDSQLPKDRFSAERLKGVDSTLKIQPAELGDSAVYLCASSERTSSNEQFFGPGTRLTVL.

The CDR3 loop is CASSPDRGRMNTEAFF. The CDR3 region has the DNA TGTGCCAGCAGCCCGGACAGGGGGCGGATGAACACTGAAGCTTTCTTT. The chain recombines TRBV5-4 with TRBJ1-1, with TRBD1 matching over 11 bases. The CDR3 contains 16 residues. Germline values: CDR1 SGHNT, CDR2 YYREEE (reference sequence). After removal of 4 bases from V and 0 bases from J, the junction contained 5 bases not matched to a gene.

The gene calls are TRBV7-2 and TRBJ2-3, with 7 bases matching TRBD1. The CDR3 contains 15 residues. With 1 base clipped from V and 4 bases from J, the junction kept 5 bases outside the gene matches. Germline CDR1 SGHTA, CDR2 FQGNSA. CDR3 DNA sequence: TGTGCCAGCAGCTTAGTCGGGACAGTTGCAGATACGCAGTATTTT. Its protein is CASSLVGTVADTQYF.

The rearrangement uses TRBV21-1 and TRBJ1-5. TRBV21-1 is a pseudogene segment. The CDR3 runs to 16 residues. CDR3 amino acids: CASSNEREAGEEPQHF. The CDR3 bases are TGTGCCAGCAGCAACGAGAGGGAGGCAGGGGAGGAGCCCCAGCATTTT.

V usage is TRBV7-9 and J usage is TRBJ2-7; 8 nucleotides match TRBD2. With V trimmed by 6 bases and J by 5 bases, 9 bases remained unmatched. Germline CDR1 SEHNR, CDR2 FQNEAQ (reference sequence). This CDR3 comprises 14 residues. The CDR3 loop is CASSYPTGRDEQYF. The DNA of the CDR3 is TGTGCCAGCAGTTACCCAACCGGGAGGGACGAGCAGTACTTC.

The chain links TRBV21-1 to TRBJ1-4. TRBV21-1 is a documented pseudogene. CDR3 length: 15 residues. Here the CDR3 reads CASSTLGGVGEKLFF. For the CDR3, the DNA is TGTGCCAGCAGCACCCTGGGAGGGGTAGGTGAAAAACTGTTTTTT.

This sequence joins TRBV2 and TRBJ2-3; D is possibly TRBD1 or TRBD2 (5 bases each). V lost 10 bases, J lost 2 bases, and 10 bases lay in between. The length of the CDR3 is 12 residues. Looked up from germline, CDR1 is SNHLY and CDR2 is FYNNEI. CDR3 sequence: CAKRDLTDTQYF. The CDR3 bases are TGTGCCAAACGGGACCTCACAGATACGCAGTATTTT.

This clone has a single count. The CDR3 region is CASSFGRKETQYF. In nucleotides, the CDR3 is TGTGCCAGCAGCTTTGGCAGGAAAGAGACCCAGTACTTC. The chain is built from TRBV7-2 and TRBJ2-5; D ambiguous. Trimming cost V 3 bases and J 3 bases, with 8 bases left between them. Germline-derived CDR1 and CDR2 are SGHTA and FQGNSA. This CDR3 is built from 13 residues.

This clone was picked up one time. This chain joins TRBV7-2 and TRBJ2-3; D call uncertain. V shed 2 bases and J shed 2 bases, with 5 bases lying between them. This CDR3 is 13 amino acids long. CDR1 and CDR2 (germline): SGHTA, FQGNSA. CDR3 bases: TGTGCCAGCAGCTTACCACCCACAGATACGCAGTATTTT. Its translation: CASSLPPTDTQYF.

The chain carries TRBV5-4 and TRBJ2-7; no firm D call. The V end was cut by 0 bases, the J end by 0 bases, with 10 bases between. In germline, CDR1 is SGHNT, CDR2 YYREEE (reference sequence). The CDR3 is made up of 15 amino acids. The CDR3 protein is CASSLGTSSSYEQYF. CDR3 coding DNA: TGTGCCAGCAGCTTGGGGACCAGTAGCTCCTACGAGCAGTACTTC. The full variable domain, its missing parts supplied by reference TRBV5-4 and TRBJ2-7, is ETGVTQSPTHLIKTRGQQVTLRCSSQSGHNTVSWYQQALGQGPQFIFQYYREEENGRGNFPPRFSGLQFPNYSSELNVNALELDDSALYLCASSLGTSSSYEQYFGPGTRLTVT.

The table lists this clone with a count of one. This chain joins TRBV6-6 and TRBJ2-5, with D maybe TRBD1 (5 bases). V lost 0 bases and J lost 2, with 7 bases in between. CDR1 is MNHNY and CDR2 is SVGAGI in the germline V gene (reference sequence). The CDR3 is made up of 14 amino acids. The CDR3 sequence is CASSYSTAQETQYF. The CDR3 nucleotides are TGTGCCAGCAGTTACTCGACAGCACAAGAGACCCAGTACTTC.

In its sample, this clone was seen a few times. The genes are TRBV5-4 and TRBJ1-1, with D tentatively TRBD1 (5 bases). This CDR3 is 17 amino acids long. The V gene's germline CDR1 is SGHNT and CDR2 YYREEE (reference sequence). Trimming removed 4 bases at V and 2 bases at J, with 21 bases between. The CDR3: CASSRDPLAGLNTEAFF. CDR3 in DNA: TGTGCCAGCAGCCGTGACCCGCTTGCAGGGTTAAACACTGAAGCTTTCTTT.

CDR3 nucleotide sequence: TGTGCCAGCACCCCAACAGGGGACTATGGCTACACCTTC. As protein: CASTPTGDYGYTF. The chain joins TRBV6-4 to TRBJ1-2, with TRBD1 identical over 7 bases. Germline trimming cut 7 bases from V and 3 bases from J; bases unmatched to any gene: 5. The CDR3 loop spans 13 amino acids. Germline lookup yields CDR1 MRHNA and CDR2 SNTAGT.

The V call is TRBV5-1, the J call TRBJ2-2, with TRBD2 identical over 11 bases. The CDR3 has 15 residues. Unmatched junction bases numbered 3, after V lost 3 bases and J lost 5 bases. Looked up from germline, CDR1 is SGHRS and CDR2 is YFSETQ. The CDR3 DNA sequence: TGCGCCAGCAGCTCTGGACTAGCGGGTACCGGGGAGCTGTTTTTT. Its protein product is CASSSGLAGTGELFF.